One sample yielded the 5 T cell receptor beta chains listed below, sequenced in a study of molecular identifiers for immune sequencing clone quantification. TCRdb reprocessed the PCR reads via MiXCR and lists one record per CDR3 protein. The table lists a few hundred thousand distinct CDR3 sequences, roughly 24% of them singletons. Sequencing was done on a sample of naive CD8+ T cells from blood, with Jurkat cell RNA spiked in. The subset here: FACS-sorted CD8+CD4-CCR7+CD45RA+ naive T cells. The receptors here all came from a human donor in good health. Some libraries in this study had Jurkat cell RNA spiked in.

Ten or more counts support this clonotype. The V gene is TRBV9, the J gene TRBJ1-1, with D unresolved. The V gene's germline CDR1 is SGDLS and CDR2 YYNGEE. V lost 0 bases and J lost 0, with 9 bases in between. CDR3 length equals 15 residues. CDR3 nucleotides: TGTGCCAGCAGCGTAGGTAGGGATCTGAACACTGAAGCTTTCTTT. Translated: CASSVGRDLNTEAFF.

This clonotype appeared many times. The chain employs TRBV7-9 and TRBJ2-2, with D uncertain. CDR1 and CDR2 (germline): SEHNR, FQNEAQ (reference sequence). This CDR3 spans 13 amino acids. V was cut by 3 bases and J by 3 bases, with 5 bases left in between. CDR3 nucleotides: TGTGCCAGCAGCTTCATAGACACCGGGGAGCTGTTTTTT. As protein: CASSFIDTGELFF.

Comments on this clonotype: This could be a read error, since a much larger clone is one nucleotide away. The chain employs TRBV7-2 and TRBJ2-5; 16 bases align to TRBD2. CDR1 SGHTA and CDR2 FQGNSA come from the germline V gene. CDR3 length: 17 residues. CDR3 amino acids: CASNLEGLAGGIETQYF. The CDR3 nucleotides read TGTGCCAGCAACTTAGAGGGACTAGCGGGGGGGATAGAGACCCAGTACTTC.

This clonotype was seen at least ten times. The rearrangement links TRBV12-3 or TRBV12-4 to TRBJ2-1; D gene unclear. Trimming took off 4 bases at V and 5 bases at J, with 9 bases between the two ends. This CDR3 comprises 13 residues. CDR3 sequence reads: CASSWPENNEQFF. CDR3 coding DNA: TGTGCCAGCAGTTGGCCGGAGAACAATGAGCAGTTCTTC.

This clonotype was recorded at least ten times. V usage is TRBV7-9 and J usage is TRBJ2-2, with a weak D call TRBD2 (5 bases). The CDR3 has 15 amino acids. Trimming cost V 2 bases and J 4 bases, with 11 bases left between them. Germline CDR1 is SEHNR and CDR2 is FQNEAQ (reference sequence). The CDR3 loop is CASSLTDGITGELFF. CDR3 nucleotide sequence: TGTGCCAGCAGCTTAACCGACGGGATCACCGGGGAGCTGTTTTTT.